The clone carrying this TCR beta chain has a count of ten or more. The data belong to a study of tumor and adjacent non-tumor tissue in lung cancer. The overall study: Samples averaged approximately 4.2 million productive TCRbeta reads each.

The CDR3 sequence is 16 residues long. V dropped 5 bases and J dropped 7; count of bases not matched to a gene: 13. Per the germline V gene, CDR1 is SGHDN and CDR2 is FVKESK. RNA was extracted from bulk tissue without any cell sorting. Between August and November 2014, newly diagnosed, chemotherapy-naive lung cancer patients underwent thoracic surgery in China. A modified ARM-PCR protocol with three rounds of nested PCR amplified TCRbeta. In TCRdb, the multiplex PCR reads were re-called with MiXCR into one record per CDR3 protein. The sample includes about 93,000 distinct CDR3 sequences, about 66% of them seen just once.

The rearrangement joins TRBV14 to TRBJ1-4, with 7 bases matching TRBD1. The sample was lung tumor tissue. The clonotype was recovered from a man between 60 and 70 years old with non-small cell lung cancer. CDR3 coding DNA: TGTGCCAGCAGCAGACCGGTCGGGACAGTATCTGAAAAACTGTTTTTT. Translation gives CASSRPVGTVSEKLFF.